This T cell receptor (beta chain) was retrieved from a study of human T cells and chemical hapten exposure (dated by TCRdb to about 2021). For the study in its entirety: For sensitization, 2% DPC in acetone was applied to a roughly 2 cm by roughly 2 cm area of upper inner arm skin. Peripheral blood TCR repertoire changes were tracked in vivo in alopecia patients during primary and secondary sensitization to the hapten diphenylcyclopropenone (DPC). The patient cohort, mostly female, included alopecia areata with under or over 50% scalp involvement, alopecia totalis and alopecia universalis. Libraries were combined into a pool for sequencing, and differences in TCR yield between samples came mainly from small differences in library volumes within the pool. About 30 alopecia patients provided blood for TCR sequencing at one to four time points (pre-sensitization, 2, 6 and 24 weeks). Patch testing was performed on the upper back with Finn chambers containing 0.01% DPC, and the patch tests were scored after 6 days according to International Contact Dermatitis Research Group standards. Blood samples were taken from patients before sensitization (week 0) and at 2, 6 and about 24 weeks after DPC sensitization. Weekly therapeutic DPC doses were additionally applied to the scalp of patients throughout the roughly 23-week study period.

V loses 0 bases at its end and J loses 2 bases; junction bases beyond the gene matches: 8. Counted from cysteine to phenylalanine, this CDR3 has 17 amino acids. Only the CDR3 part of the read is kept: 51 bases, read in frame from the first base. From the germline V gene, CDR1 is SGHRS and CDR2 is YFSETQ. A note on this clonotype: This receptor's antigen is unknown. No quality values exist for individual bases; no much larger clone is one base distant.

Per the publication, the time point label means: patch test 1, 2 weeks after DPC sensitization. What this sample's treatment or condition label stands for: therapeutic diphenylcyclopropenone sensitization with weekly scalp DPC. Blood at each patch-test visit was drawn before the patch test was applied. Patients were considered eligible if aged 18 to 70, diagnosed with alopecia and deemed suitable for DPC therapy, and patients were excluded if pregnant. Total RNA was extracted from unfractionated whole blood collected in Tempus Blood RNA tubes. Points the paper makes about the study in general: Compared with pre-sensitization or healthy control sets, expanded TCRs formed significantly more large CDR3 similarity clusters, which is consistent with antigen-driven responses. All patients had alopecia, a presumed autoimmune disease, so their immune response might differ from that of healthy individuals. A positive correlation was found between the number of PT1 expanded TCRs and patch test score, with significance reached at thresholds 8, 16 and 32 but not 4. After repeated subsampling, the strength of the expansion versus patch-test correlation and the threshold at which it became significant changed. No change with DPC sensitization was found in the number of TCRs above 1 in 1000 frequency, and no evidence of global repertoire structure alterations was found.

Receptors were amplified or captured by RACE. The listed sequencing device is NextSeq 500. Library preparation attached unique molecular identifiers to individual cDNA molecules for quantitative, reproducible TCR counting. Each blood RNA sample was used to sequence both TCR alpha and TCR beta chains. Processing in the source paper ran as follows. The median number of TCRs per sample was roughly 98,000, ranging from roughly 20,000 to 700,000. The Decombinator software suite was used to annotate V, J and CDR3 in the TCR reads. Every sample was subsampled to the same number of TCRs (28,000) for the PS versus PT1 abundance plots. Expanded TCRs were defined as absent before sensitization and observed at least eight times at the 2-week time point. TCRdb reworked the public reads: Q25 trimming with fastp, MiXCR clone assembly, productive beta chains retained. Every entry covers one CDR3 protein and lists the most common genes and DNA from its rows. These V and J calls originate from TCRdb's pipeline instead of the authors' own analysis. The table for this sample lists 65,000 to 95,000 distinct CDR3 sequences; around 11% of them were counted only once. The ten largest clones take up about 3.7% of the sample.

The receptor was derived from a woman in her fifties or sixties with alopecia areata. Some clones in this sample may be carry-over from other donors' samples. In this chain, TRBV5-1 is recombined with TRBJ2-1, with 7 bases aligning to TRBD2. The sample was whole blood, taken in connection with sensitization to the hapten diphenylcyclopropenone (DPC). In nucleotide form, the sequence is TGCGCCAGCAGCTTGGCCTTGGCGGGGGAGACCTACAATGAGCAGTTCTTC. It is translated as CASSLALAGETYNEQFF.